These 4 T cell receptor beta chains were all obtained from the same sample, sequenced in a study of cytomegalovirus exposure and HLA in healthy donors. The study ran its PCR with 60 Vbeta and 13 Jbeta primers. Measured with immunoSEQ multiplex PCR; TCRdb has only the in-frame clones, and not every one. The table includes about 120,000 clones, 80% detected once. Sample: PBMCs. The receptors stem from a female donor in good health and CMV-seropositive.

J is TRBJ1-1 and V is TRBV10-1; D may be TRBD1 (6 bases). V shed 6 bases and J shed 2 bases, with 10 bases lying between them. CDR1 is WNHNN and CDR2 is SYGVQD in the germline V gene (reference sequence). This CDR3 region has 13 residues. In DNA form, the CDR3 reads TGCGCCAGCAGCCGTGGGACAAACACTGAAGCTTTCTTT. Its translation: CASSRGTNTEAFF.

A few counts support this clone. The J gene is TRBJ1-1, the V gene TRBV5-6; D remains unclear. Trimming took 0 bases from V and 5 from J, leaving 5 bases between them. CDR1 and CDR2 from the germline V gene are SGHDT and YYEEEE. The CDR3 contains 12 residues. CDR3 nucleotide sequence: TGTGCCAGCAGCTTGGCTAGGACTGAAGCTTTCTTT. Its translation: CASSLARTEAFF.

The V call is TRBV6-5, the J call TRBJ1-5; the D is unclear. Germline V gene data show CDR1 as MNHEY and CDR2 as SVGAGI. This CDR3 has 13 amino acids. The ends were cut back, 2 bases at V and 4 bases at J, with 6 bases in the middle. The chain's CDR3 is CASSYNENQPQHF. Written as DNA, the CDR3 is TGTGCCAGCAGTTACAACGAGAATCAGCCCCAGCATTTT.

The V and J genes are TRBV7-8 and TRBJ2-5, with a tentative D call TRBD1 (5 bases). The germline V and J ends were trimmed by 1 base and 1 base, with 13 bases remaining between them. This CDR3 comprises 16 residues. The germline CDR1 and CDR2 sequences are SGHVS and FQNEAQ. The CDR3 region has the DNA TGTGCCAGCAGCTTAGGAGTAGGGGCTCTCCAAGAGACCCAGTACTTC. This sequence encodes CASSLGVGALQETQYF. The full variable domain, rest sourced from reference TRBV7-8 and TRBJ2-5, is GAGVSQSPRYKVAKRGQDVALRCDPISGHVSLFWYQQALGQGPEFLTYFQNEAQLDKSGLPSDRFFAERPEGSVSTLKIQRTQQEDSAVYLCASSLGVGALQETQYFGPGTRLLVL.